This T cell receptor (beta chain) was captured by sequencing in a study of blood T cell repertoires in COVID-19. Study details: PBMCs, B-cell-depleted T cells, or T cells provided the cDNA or gDNA that made up the material.

Per the authors' pipeline: Scientists estimated how many nucleated cells there were by amplifying reference gene primers. The assay was immunoSEQ multiplex PCR, and TCRdb's table has in-frame clones only and misses some. V and J calls and clone size are copied from that table; D and trimming were computed from the DNA. The sample has around 200,000 clones, approximately 87% seen once. The CDR3 covers 16 residues. The trim removed 4 bases at V and 0 bases at J, leaving 9 bases unmatched. Germline V gene sequence: CDR1 MGHRA, CDR2 YSYEKL. This clone has a handful of counts. Enrolled through a virtual design, the participants were between about 18 and 100 years of age and came from some 26 US areas.

The V gene is TRBV4-1, the J gene TRBJ2-7, with TRBD1 identical over 7 bases. Sequencing was carried out using PBMCs or T cells enriched from blood (not recorded which). The clonotype was recovered from a woman aged 45-59 years in a cohort exposed to, infected with or recovered from COVID-19 (not recorded which). As DNA, the CDR3 is TGCGCCAGCAGCCTTTTGGGGACAGCAAACTCCTACGAGCAGTACTTC. As protein: CASSLLGTANSYEQYF.